These T cell receptor beta chains were read from a single sample in a study of graft-versus-host responses after intestinal transplantation. Only in-frame clones appear in the TCRdb table, and some are missing; sequencing was by immunoSEQ multiplex PCR. The sample records 20,000 or so clones, 80% to 90% being singletons. The sample consisted of PBMCs, taken nearly 470 days after intestinal transplant. All receptors come from a human patient who received an intestinal transplant, so some T cells may come from the graft donor. Each CDR3 is given with its conserved first and last residue. A D gene is named only where the DNA matches it firmly. Clone size is given for some rows only: seen once, a few or many times, or a class if the clone is expanded.

cdr3_nt	cdr3_aa	d_call	v_call	j_call	clone_size
TGCAGCGTTGAAGATATCAGCGCGGGAGGCTACGAGCAGTACTTC	CSVEDISAGGYEQYF	TRBD2	TRBV29-1	TRBJ2-7	.
TGCAGCGGCACGAGGGGGTACGAGCAGTACTTC	CSGTRGYEQYF	.	TRBV29-1	TRBJ2-7	.
TGTGCCAGCAGCCCCCGGCGGGTGGAGGCTGAGAATACGCAGTATTTT	CASSPRRVEAENTQYF	.	TRBV7-6	TRBJ2-3	.
TGTGCCAGCTATAGTCAGCGGGAGGGTAGCTCCTACAATGAGCAGTTCTTC	CASYSQREGSSYNEQFF	TRBD2	TRBV13	TRBJ2-1	.
TGTGCCAGCAGCCCTGGGGGACTGCCATATGGCTACACCTTC	CASSPGGLPYGYTF	.	TRBV6-1	TRBJ1-2	.
TGTGCCAGCAGCGTAGGGGCCGGGACTAGCGGACAAGAGACCCAGTACTTC	CASSVGAGTSGQETQYF	TRBD2	TRBV9	TRBJ2-5	few
TGTGCCAGCTCGGAACAGGGGGACGCTAATTCACCCCTCCACTTT	CASSEQGDANSPLHF	TRBD1	TRBV18	TRBJ1-6	.
TGTGCCAGTACTCCAACTAGCGGGAGATCCTACGAGCAGTACTTC	CASTPTSGRSYEQYF	TRBD2	TRBV19	TRBJ2-7	.
TGTGCCAGCAGCTTGGGCAGAGCCTACGAGCAGTACTTC	CASSLGRAYEQYF	.	TRBV5-8	TRBJ2-7	.
TGTGCCAGCAGTGAACGGGGCTCATACTTC	CASSERGSYF	.	TRBV6-5	TRBJ2-7	.
TGTGCCAGCAGTTACTCCATAGCGGCAAGCACAGATACGCAGTATTTT	CASSYSIAASTDTQYF	.	TRBV6-5	TRBJ2-3	.
TGTGCCAGCAGGTACCGAACAGGGAGCTATGGCTACACCTTC	CASRYRTGSYGYTF	.	TRBV6-5	TRBJ1-2	once
TGTGCCAGTAGTCTACAGACAGGGAGCTCACCCCTCCACTTT	CASSLQTGSSPLHF	TRBD1	TRBV19	TRBJ1-6	once
TGTGCCAGCAGAGGCGGCGGGAGGCCCTACAATGAGCAGTTCTTC	CASRGGGRPYNEQFF	TRBD2	TRBV6-1	TRBJ2-1	.
TGTGCCAGCAGTGAATTTTTCACCGGGGATACGCAGTATTTT	CASSEFFTGDTQYF	.	TRBV6-5	TRBJ2-3	.
TGTGCCATCAGTGATGTTTCAGAGACCCAGCATTTT	CAISDVSETQHF	.	TRBV10-3	TRBJ1-5	.
TGTGCCAGCAGCCCGGTGGGTTCCCCGCGAGCCAAAAACATTCAGTACTTC	CASSPVGSPRAKNIQYF	.	TRBV7-2	TRBJ2-4	.
TGTGCCAGCAGCAACCTAGCAGGCGGGAGGGCCCTCAATGAGCAGTTCTTC	CASSNLAGGRALNEQFF	TRBD2	TRBV7-3	TRBJ2-1	.
TGTGCCAGCCCGGAGACCAATGAGCAGTTCTTC	CASPETNEQFF	.	TRBV9	TRBJ2-1	.
TGTGCCAGCACTAGGGGGGGCAGCGGGGAGCTGTTTTTT	CASTRGGSGELFF	.	TRBV6-5	TRBJ2-2	.
TGTGCCAGCAGCTTAGACGTAGGATCCCCTACGCAGTATTTT	CASSLDVGSPTQYF	.	TRBV11-3	TRBJ2-3	.
TGCGCCAGCAGCTTGTCACTAGCGGGAGGGCCAGGGGAGCAGTACTTC	CASSLSLAGGPGEQYF	TRBD2	TRBV5-1	TRBJ2-7	.
TGTGCCAGCAGCAAAGCCGGAGAGACCCTGGGCCCCATATATTTT	CASSKAGETLGPIYF	.	TRBV21-1	TRBJ1-3	.
TGTGCCAGCAGCGGGACAGGGACATCCACAGATACGCAGTATTTT	CASSGTGTSTDTQYF	TRBD1	TRBV9	TRBJ2-3	.
TGTGCCAGCAGCTTGATGGGGGTTGAGCAGCCCCAGCATTTT	CASSLMGVEQPQHF	.	TRBV5-6	TRBJ1-5	.
TGTGCCAGCAGGGTGCCCTTCTCTGGGGCCAACGTCCTGACTTTC	CASRVPFSGANVLTF	.	TRBV6-5	TRBJ2-6	.
TGTGCCAGCAGCCAACTCGACAGGGGCCGACACGAGCAGTACTTC	CASSQLDRGRHEQYF	TRBD1	TRBV4-2	TRBJ2-7	.
TGCGCCAGCAGCTTGGGGTCTTCGGGACAGACTTACATGAGCTCTGGAAACACCATATATTTT	CASSLGSSGQTYMSSGNTIYF	TRBD1	TRBV5-1	TRBJ1-3	.
TGTGCCAGTAGGGGCCAAGAGACCCAGTACTTC	CASRGQETQYF	.	TRBV19	TRBJ2-5	.
TGTGCCATCAGTGAGTCAGTCAGGTCTAACGAGCAGTACTTC	CAISESVRSNEQYF	.	TRBV10-3	TRBJ2-7	.
TGCAGCGTTGGGGGCGGGAGCGGAGGAGATACGCAGTATTTT	CSVGGGSGGDTQYF	TRBD2	TRBV29-1	TRBJ2-3	.
TGTGCCAGCAGAGACAGGGGAGGCAATCAGCCCCAGCATTTT	CASRDRGGNQPQHF	TRBD1	TRBV6-1	TRBJ1-5	.
TGTGCCTGGAGTAGCCAGGGAAAGGGTTATGGCTACACCTTC	CAWSSQGKGYGYTF	.	TRBV30	TRBJ1-2	.
TGTGCCAGCAGCCCCGGTAGGGACACTGAAGCTTTCTTT	CASSPGRDTEAFF	.	TRBV28	TRBJ1-1	.
TGTGCCAGCAGTTACGGAAGCGGGCCCGGCAATGAGCAGTTCTTC	CASSYGSGPGNEQFF	.	TRBV6-5	TRBJ2-1	.
TGTGCCAGCTCACCACTGACAGGGGTAGGTCACTACGAGCAGTACTTC	CASSPLTGVGHYEQYF	TRBD1	TRBV18	TRBJ2-7	.
TGTGCCAGCACGGGCACAGTCCGCTACGAGCAGTACTTC	CASTGTVRYEQYF	.	TRBV11-2	TRBJ2-7	.
TGTGCCAGCAGCCCACCGGGACAGGGTGCACAGAACACCGGGGAGCTGTTTTTT	CASSPPGQGAQNTGELFF	TRBD1	TRBV14	TRBJ2-2	.
TGTGCCAGCAGCTTAGTAGCGGGATTCGAGCAGTACTTC	CASSLVAGFEQYF	TRBD2	TRBV7-9	TRBJ2-7	.
TGTGCCAGCAGCTCGTGGACCGGGATAATTAGCAATCAGCCCCAGCATTTT	CASSSWTGIISNQPQHF	.	TRBV5-6	TRBJ1-5	.